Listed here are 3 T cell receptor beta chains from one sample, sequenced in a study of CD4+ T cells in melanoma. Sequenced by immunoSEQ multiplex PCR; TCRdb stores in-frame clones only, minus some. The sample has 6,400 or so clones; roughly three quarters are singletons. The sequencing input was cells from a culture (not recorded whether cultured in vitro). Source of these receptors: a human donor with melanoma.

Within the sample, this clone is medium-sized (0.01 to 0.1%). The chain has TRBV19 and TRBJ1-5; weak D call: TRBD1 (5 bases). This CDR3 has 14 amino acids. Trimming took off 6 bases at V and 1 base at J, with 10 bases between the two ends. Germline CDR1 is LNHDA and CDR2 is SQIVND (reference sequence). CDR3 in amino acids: CASRRGASNQPQHF. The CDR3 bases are TGTGCCAGTAGGAGGGGAGCGAGCAATCAGCCCCAGCATTTT. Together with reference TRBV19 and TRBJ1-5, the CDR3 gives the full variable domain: DGGITQSPKYLFRKEGQNVTLSCEQNLNHDAMYWYRQDPGQGLRLIYYSQIVNDFQKGDIAEGYSVSREKKESFPLTVTSAQKNPTAFYLCASRRGASNQPQHFGDGTRLSIL.

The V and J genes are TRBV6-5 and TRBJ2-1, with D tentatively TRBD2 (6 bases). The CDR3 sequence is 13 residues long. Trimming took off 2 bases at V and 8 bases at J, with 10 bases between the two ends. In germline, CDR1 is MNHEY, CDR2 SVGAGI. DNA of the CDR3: TGTGCCAGCAGTTACATCTCGGGGGATGAGCAGTTCTTC. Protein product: CASSYISGDEQFF.

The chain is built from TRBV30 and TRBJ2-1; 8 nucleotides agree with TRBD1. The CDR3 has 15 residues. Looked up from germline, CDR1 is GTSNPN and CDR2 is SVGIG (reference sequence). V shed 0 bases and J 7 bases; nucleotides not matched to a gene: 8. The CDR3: CAWSVRTGFGNEQFF. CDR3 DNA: TGTGCCTGGAGTGTAAGGACAGGGTTTGGTAATGAGCAGTTCTTC. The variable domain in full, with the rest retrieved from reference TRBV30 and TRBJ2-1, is SQTIHQWPATLVQPVGSPLSLECTVEGTSNPNLYWYRQAAGRGLQLLFYSVGIGQISSEVPQNLSASRPQDRQFILSSKKLLLSDSGFYLCAWSVRTGFGNEQFFGPGTRLTVL.